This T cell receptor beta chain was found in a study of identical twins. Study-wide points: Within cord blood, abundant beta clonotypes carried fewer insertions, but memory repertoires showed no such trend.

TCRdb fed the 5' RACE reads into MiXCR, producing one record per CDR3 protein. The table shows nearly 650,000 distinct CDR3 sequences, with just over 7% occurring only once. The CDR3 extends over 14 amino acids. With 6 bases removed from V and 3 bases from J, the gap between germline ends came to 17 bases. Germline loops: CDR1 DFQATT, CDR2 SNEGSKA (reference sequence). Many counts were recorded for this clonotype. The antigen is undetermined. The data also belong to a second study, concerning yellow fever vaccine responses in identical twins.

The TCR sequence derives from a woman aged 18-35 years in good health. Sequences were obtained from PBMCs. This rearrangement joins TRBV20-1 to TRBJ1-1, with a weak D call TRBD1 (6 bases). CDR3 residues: CSAPRPGADTEAFF. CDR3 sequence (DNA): TGCAGTGCCCCCAGGCCAGGGGCGGACACTGAAGCTTTCTTT.